Listed here are 11 T cell receptor beta chains from one sample, sequenced in a study of shared clonotypes between healthy human individuals. Generated by immunoSEQ multiplex PCR, the TCRdb table keeps only in-frame clones and is missing some. The table records about 1.5 million clones, approximately 98% of them present only once. The sample consisted of naive CD4+ T cells sorted from blood. The subset denotes: CD45RA+ positively selected. Source of these receptors: a man aged 25 to 40 in good health.

The CDR3 region is CASSVGQGAIEQYF. CDR3 DNA sequence: TGTGCCAGCAGCGTAGGACAGGGAGCGATCGAGCAGTACTTC. V usage is TRBV9 and J usage is TRBJ2-7, with 7 bases fitting TRBD1. This CDR3 has 14 amino acids. Germline V lookup: CDR1 SGDLS, CDR2 YYNGEE. With V trimmed by 0 bases and J by 6 bases, 6 bases remained unmatched.

The CDR3 sequence: CASSPFIRGGAQNIQYF. The CDR3 coding sequence is TGTGCCAGCTCACCGTTTATTCGGGGAGGGGCTCAAAACATTCAGTACTTC. J is TRBJ2-4 and V is TRBV18; TRBD2 matches 7 bases. CDR3 size: 17 residues. The V gene end was trimmed by 3 bases and the J gene end by 5 bases; junction bases not matched to a gene: 13. From germline, CDR1 is KGHSH and CDR2 LQKENI.

The CDR3 DNA is TGTGCCAGCAGCTTATCTGGGCCAGAGACCCAGTACTTC. This encodes CASSLSGPETQYF. The gene calls are TRBV7-8 and TRBJ2-5; D remains unclear. The CDR3 length is 13 residues. V gave up 2 bases and J gave up 4 bases, with 8 bases separating them. CDR1 and CDR2 from the germline V gene are SGHVS and FQNEAQ.

The chain combines TRBV18 with TRBJ2-1, with D possibly being TRBD1 (6 bases). CDR3 length: 17 residues. Germline CDR1 and CDR2: KGHSH and LQKENI. Trimming left V 1 base short and J 5 bases short, with 18 bases between. The CDR3 DNA follows: TGTGCCAGCTCACCACGGGACAAGATAGGACGAGACAATGAGCAGTTCTTC. Translated, it gives CASSPRDKIGRDNEQFF.

This chain uses TRBV2 with TRBJ1-2, with 8 bases identical to TRBD1. The germline V gene encodes CDR1 SNHLY and CDR2 FYNNEI. The CDR3 totals 14 residues. Germline trimming cut 3 bases from V and 7 bases from J; bases unmatched to any gene: 7. Here the CDR3 reads CASSDDRGSVGYTF. The CDR3 region has the DNA TGTGCCAGCAGTGACGACAGGGGATCTGTTGGCTACACCTTC.

The chain uses TRBV11-2 and TRBJ2-2, with D perhaps matching TRBD1 (5 bases). V was trimmed by 9 bases and J by 1 base, leaving 6 bases between them. The CDR3 has 12 residues. The germline V gene encodes CDR1 SGHAT and CDR2 FQNNGV. CDR3 in DNA: TGTGCCAGTAGGGGGAACACCGGGGAGCTGTTTTTT. It is translated as CASRGNTGELFF.

The chain employs TRBV7-9 and TRBJ2-1; D is uncertain. V lost 5 bases and J lost 15, with 11 bases in between. Germline V CDR1 and CDR2: SEHNR, FQNEAQ (reference sequence). The CDR3 is made up of 10 amino acids. CDR3 loop: CASSAVGPFF. The CDR3 nucleotides are TGTGCCAGCAGCGCCGTGGGTCCGTTCTTC.

About this clone: Other DNA sequences from this sample encode an identical CDR3 as well. The rearrangement joins TRBV10-1 to TRBJ2-2; D call uncertain. The germline V gene has CDR1 WNHNN and CDR2 SYGVQD (reference sequence). This CDR3 spans 13 amino acids. Trimming removed 3 bases at V and 0 bases at J, with 2 bases between. The CDR3 protein is CASSDTNTGELFF. The CDR3 nucleotides are TGCGCCAGCAGTGACACGAACACCGGGGAGCTGTTTTTT.

The chain uses TRBV27 and TRBJ1-5, with D possibly TRBD1 on 5 matching bases. The germline gives CDR1 MNHEY, CDR2 SMNVEV (reference sequence). The V end was cut by 5 bases, the J end by 9 bases, with 14 bases between. This CDR3 region has 13 residues. The CDR3 reads CASSPTGGRPQHF. The CDR3 region has the DNA TGTGCCAGCAGTCCTACCGGGGGTAGGCCCCAGCATTTT.

The chain is built from TRBV5-6 and TRBJ1-4; D may be TRBD1 (6 bases). The CDR3 sequence is 15 residues long. With 4 bases removed from V and 4 bases from J, the gap between germline ends came to 14 bases. Germline-derived CDR1 and CDR2 are SGHDT and YYEEEE. The CDR3 is CASSPDRLLNEKLFF. In DNA, the CDR3 is TGTGCCAGCAGCCCCGACAGGCTCCTTAATGAAAAACTGTTTTTT.

This clone has a single count. Other DNA sequences in this specimen translate into the identical CDR3. The rearrangement uses TRBV18 and TRBJ2-5; no reliable D call. Trimming stripped 2 bases from V and 4 bases from J, with 8 bases between. In germline, CDR1 is KGHSH, CDR2 LQKENI. The CDR3 loop spans 13 amino acids. CDR3: CASSPSGRETQYF. The DNA for the CDR3 is TGTGCCAGCTCACCATCGGGCAGAGAGACCCAGTACTTC.